This T cell receptor beta chain was sequenced during a study of shared clonotypes between healthy human individuals. Repertoires were generated with immunoSEQ multiplex PCR, while TCRdb's copy carries only in-frame clones and drops some. The data contain approximately 2.3 million clones, 85% to 95% of them singletons. Study observations and caveats: Only a few donors were included, so the genetic and exposure-history diversity represented was limited.

Donors were Caucasian adults residing in Nashville, Tennessee, USA. Concerning this clone: What it recognizes is unknown.

This CDR3 is 12 amino acids long. Per germline, CDR1 MNHNY and CDR2 SVGAGI (reference sequence). Germline trimming cut 2 bases from V and 15 bases from J; bases unmatched to any gene: 8. This receptor was obtained from a man younger than 35 in good health. Some clones in this sample may be carry-over from other donors' samples. The chain uses TRBV6-6 and TRBJ2-3; 7 bases are a match to TRBD1. Sequenced input: naive CD4+ T cells from PBMCs. Subset here: CD45RA+ positively selected. In nucleotides, the CDR3 is TGTGCCAGCAGTTACAAGGACAGGCCCAATTATTTT. Protein: CASSYKDRPNYF.